This TCR beta chain stems from a study of pediatric ulcerative colitis. Per germline, CDR1 MDHEN and CDR2 SYDVKM. Trimming removed 6 bases from V and 3 bases from J, with 10 bases in between. The CDR3 consists of 13 residues. Study-wide results and caveats: Two rectal CDR3 clonotypes occurred in all ulcerative colitis patients.

Rectal tissue came from one to two pinch biopsies taken at colonoscopy. No immunosuppressive drugs were given to ulcerative colitis patients before diagnostic colonoscopy. Comments on this clone: Its matching antigen is unknown.

Each sample received Survey-level depth of up to 500,000 reads. Measured with immunoSEQ multiplex PCR; TCRdb has only the in-frame clones, and not every one. The sample comprises tens of thousands of clones, around 78% of which are singletons, and around 0.7% rests with the top ten. The TCR comes from a boy under 18 with moderate ulcerative colitis. The rearrangement uses TRBV28 and TRBJ2-3; D remains ambiguous. The sequenced sample was gut tissue. This CDR3 reads CASRAPNTDTQYF. The CDR3, as DNA: TGTGCCAGCAGGGCCCCTAATACAGATACGCAGTATTTT.